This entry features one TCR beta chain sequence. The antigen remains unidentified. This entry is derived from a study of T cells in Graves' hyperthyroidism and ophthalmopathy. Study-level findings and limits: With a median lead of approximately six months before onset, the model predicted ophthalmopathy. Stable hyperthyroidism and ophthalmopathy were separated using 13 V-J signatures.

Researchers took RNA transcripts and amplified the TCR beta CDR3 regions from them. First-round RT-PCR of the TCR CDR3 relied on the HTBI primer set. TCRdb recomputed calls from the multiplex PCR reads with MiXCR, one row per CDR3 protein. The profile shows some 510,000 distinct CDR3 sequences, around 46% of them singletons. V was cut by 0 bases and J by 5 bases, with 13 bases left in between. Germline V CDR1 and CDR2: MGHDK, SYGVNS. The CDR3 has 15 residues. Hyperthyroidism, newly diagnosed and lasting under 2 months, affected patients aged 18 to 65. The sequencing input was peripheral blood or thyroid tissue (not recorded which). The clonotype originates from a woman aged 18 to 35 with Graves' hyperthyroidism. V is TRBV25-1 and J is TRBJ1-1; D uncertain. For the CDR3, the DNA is TGTGCCAGCAGTGAATATGCCCTGGGTGCGACTGAAGCTTTCTTT. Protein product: CASSEYALGATEAFF.